This T cell receptor beta chain is from a study of blood T cell repertoires in COVID-19. Study information: Samples representing acute and convalescent COVID-19 were sourced from the United States, Italy and Spain. From T cells, B-cell-depleted T cells, or PBMCs came the material, which was cDNA or gDNA.

Generated by immunoSEQ multiplex PCR, the TCRdb table keeps only in-frame clones and is missing some. The table has about 200,000 clones, around 89% seen once. From germline, CDR1 is SEHNR and CDR2 FQNEAQ (reference sequence). V trimming: 4 bases; J trimming: 7 bases; junction bases outside the gene matches: 9. CDR3 size: 16 residues. The receptor was isolated from a woman aged 18-35 years who had recovered from COVID-19. The material sequenced was PBMCs or T cells enriched from blood (not recorded which). The J gene is TRBJ2-1, the V gene TRBV7-9; 11 nucleotides line up with TRBD2. This CDR3 is CASSWNLAGGFNEQFF. The CDR3 DNA follows: TGTGCCAGCAGCTGGAATCTAGCGGGGGGTTTTAATGAGCAGTTCTTC.